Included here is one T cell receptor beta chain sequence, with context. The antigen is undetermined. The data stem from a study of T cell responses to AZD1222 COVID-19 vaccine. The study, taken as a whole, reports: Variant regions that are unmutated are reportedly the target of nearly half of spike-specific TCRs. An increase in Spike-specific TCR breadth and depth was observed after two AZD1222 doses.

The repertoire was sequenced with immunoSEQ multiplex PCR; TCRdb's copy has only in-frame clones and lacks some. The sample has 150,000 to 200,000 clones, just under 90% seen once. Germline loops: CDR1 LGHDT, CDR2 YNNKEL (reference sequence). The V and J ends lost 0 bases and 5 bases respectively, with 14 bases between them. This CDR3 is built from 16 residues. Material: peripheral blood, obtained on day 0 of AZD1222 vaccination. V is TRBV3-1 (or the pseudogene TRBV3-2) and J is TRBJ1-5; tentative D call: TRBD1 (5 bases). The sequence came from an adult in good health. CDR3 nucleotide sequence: TGTGCCAGCAGCCAAGATCAAGGGGCGGGCTATCAGCCCCAGCATTTT. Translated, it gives CASSQDQGAGYQPQHF.